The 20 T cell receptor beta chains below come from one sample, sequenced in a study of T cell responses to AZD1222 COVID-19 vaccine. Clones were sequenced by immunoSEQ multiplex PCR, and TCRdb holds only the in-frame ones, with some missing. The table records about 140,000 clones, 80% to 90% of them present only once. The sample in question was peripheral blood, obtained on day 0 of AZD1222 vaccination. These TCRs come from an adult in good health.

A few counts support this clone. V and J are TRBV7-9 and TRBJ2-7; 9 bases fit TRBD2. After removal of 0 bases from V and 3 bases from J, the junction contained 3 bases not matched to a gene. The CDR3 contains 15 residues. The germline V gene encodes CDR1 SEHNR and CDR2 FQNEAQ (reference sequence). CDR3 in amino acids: CASSLAAGGLYEQYF. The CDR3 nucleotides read TGTGCCAGCAGCTTAGCGGCGGGGGGGCTCTACGAGCAGTACTTC. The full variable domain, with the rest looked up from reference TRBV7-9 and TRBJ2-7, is DTGVSQNPRHKITKRGQNVTFRCDPISEHNRLYWYRQTLGQGPEFLTYFQNEAQLEKSRLLSDRFSAERPKGSFSTLEIQRTEQGDSAMYLCASSLAAGGLYEQYFGPGTRLTVT.

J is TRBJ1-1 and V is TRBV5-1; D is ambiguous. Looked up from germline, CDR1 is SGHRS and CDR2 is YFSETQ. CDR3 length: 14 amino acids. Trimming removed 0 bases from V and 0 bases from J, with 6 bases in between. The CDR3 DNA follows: TGCGCCAGCAGCTTGGCCCGAGTGAACACTGAAGCTTTCTTT. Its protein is CASSLARVNTEAFF.

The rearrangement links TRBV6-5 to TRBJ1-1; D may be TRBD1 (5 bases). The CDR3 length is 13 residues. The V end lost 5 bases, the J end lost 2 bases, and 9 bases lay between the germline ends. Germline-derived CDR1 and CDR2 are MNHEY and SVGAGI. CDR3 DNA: TGTGCCAGCAGTAACAGGATTAACACTGAAGCTTTCTTT. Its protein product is CASSNRINTEAFF.

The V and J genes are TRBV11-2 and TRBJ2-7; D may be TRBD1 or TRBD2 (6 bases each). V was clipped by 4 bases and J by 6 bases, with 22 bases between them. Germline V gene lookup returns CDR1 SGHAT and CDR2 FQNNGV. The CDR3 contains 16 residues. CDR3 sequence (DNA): TGTGCCAGCAGCTCCCTTGTCGCGGGGACAATTCCCGAGCAGTACTTC. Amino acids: CASSSLVAGTIPEQYF.

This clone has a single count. The DNA of the CDR3 is TGTGCCAGCCAGGGGTTCACTAATGAAAAACTGTTTTTT. It translates to CASQGFTNEKLFF. The V and J genes are TRBV3-1 (or the pseudogene TRBV3-2) and TRBJ1-4, with a tentative D call TRBD1 (6 bases). The CDR3 has 13 amino acids. Trimming stripped 8 bases from V and 2 bases from J, with 9 bases between. CDR1 is LGHDT, CDR2 YNNKEL, per germline (reference sequence).

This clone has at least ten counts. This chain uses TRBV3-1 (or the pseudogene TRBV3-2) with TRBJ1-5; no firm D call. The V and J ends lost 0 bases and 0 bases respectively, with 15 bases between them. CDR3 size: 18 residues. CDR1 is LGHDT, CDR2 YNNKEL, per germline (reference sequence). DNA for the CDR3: TGTGCCAGCAGCCAAGAGCACAGCTTGTGGGGTAGCAATCAGCCCCAGCATTTT. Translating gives CASSQEHSLWGSNQPQHF.

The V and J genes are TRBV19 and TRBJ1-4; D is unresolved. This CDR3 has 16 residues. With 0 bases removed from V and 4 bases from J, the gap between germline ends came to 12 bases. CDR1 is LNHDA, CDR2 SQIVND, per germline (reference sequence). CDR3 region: CASSIDLGGFNEKLFF. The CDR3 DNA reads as TGTGCCAGTAGTATAGATTTGGGCGGATTTAATGAAAAACTGTTTTTT.

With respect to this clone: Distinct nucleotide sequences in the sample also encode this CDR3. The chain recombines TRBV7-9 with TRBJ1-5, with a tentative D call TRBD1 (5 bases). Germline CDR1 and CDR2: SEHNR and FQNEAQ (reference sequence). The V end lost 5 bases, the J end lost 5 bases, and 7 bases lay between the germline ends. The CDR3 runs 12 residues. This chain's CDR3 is CASSLGDQPQHF. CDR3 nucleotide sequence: TGTGCCAGCAGCCTAGGGGATCAGCCCCAGCATTTT.

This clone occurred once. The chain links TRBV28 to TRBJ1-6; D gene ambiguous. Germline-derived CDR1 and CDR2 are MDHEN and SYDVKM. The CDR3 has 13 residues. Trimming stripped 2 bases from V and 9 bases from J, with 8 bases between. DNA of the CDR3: TGTGCCAGCAGTTTACCCCCCGCTTCACCCCTCCACTTT. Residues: CASSLPPASPLHF.

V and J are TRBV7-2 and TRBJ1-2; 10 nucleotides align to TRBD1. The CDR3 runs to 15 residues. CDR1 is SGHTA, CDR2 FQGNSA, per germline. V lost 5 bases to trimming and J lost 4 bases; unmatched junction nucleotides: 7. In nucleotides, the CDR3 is TGTGCCAGCAGCACCCGGGACAGGGGAATCTATGGCTACACCTTC. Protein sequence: CASSTRDRGIYGYTF.

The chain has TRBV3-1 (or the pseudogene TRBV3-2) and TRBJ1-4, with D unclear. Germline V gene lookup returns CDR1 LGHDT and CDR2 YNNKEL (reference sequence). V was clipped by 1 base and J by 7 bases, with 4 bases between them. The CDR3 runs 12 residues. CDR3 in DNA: TGTGCCAGCAGCCAAGCTCGTGAAAAACTGTTTTTT. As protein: CASSQAREKLFF.

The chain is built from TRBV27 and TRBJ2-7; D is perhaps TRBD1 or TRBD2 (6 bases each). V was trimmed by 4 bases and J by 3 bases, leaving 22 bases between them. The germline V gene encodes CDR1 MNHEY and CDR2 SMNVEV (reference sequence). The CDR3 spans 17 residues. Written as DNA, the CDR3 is TGTGCCAGCAGTTCGAGGGGTATTACGGGGGCCTTCTACGAGCAGTACTTC. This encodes CASSSRGITGAFYEQYF.

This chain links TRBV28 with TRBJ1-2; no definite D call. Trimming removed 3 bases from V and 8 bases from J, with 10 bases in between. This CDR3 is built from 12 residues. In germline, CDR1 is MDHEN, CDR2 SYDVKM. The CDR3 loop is CASSLSAGGYTF. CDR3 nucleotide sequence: TGTGCCAGCAGTTTGTCCGCTGGGGGCTACACCTTC.

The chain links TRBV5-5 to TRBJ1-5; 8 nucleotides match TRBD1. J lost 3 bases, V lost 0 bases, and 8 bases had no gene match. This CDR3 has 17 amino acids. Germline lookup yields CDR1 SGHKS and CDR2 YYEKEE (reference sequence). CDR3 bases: TGTGCCAGCAGCTTGGGTTCGGGCAGGGGGCCCAATCAGCCCCAGCATTTT. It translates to CASSLGSGRGPNQPQHF.

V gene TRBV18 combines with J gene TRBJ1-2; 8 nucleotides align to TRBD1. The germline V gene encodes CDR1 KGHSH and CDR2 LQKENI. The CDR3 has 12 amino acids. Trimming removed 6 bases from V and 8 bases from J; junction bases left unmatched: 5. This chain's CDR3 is CASSQGARGYTF. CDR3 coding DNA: TGTGCCAGCTCTCAGGGGGCGCGAGGCTACACCTTC.

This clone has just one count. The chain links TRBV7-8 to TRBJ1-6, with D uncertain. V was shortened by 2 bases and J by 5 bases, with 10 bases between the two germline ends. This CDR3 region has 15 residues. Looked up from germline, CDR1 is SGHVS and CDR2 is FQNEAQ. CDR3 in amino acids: CASSLSPVNNSPLHF. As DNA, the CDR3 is TGTGCCAGCAGCTTAAGTCCCGTAAATAATTCACCCCTCCACTTT. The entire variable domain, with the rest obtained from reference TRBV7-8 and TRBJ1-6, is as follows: GAGVSQSPRYKVAKRGQDVALRCDPISGHVSLFWYQQALGQGPEFLTYFQNEAQLDKSGLPSDRFFAERPEGSVSTLKIQRTQQEDSAVYLCASSLSPVNNSPLHFGNGTRLTVT.

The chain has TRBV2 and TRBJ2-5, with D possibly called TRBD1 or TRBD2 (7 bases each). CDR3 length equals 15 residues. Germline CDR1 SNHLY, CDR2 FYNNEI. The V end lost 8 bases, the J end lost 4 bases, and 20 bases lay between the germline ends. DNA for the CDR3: TGTGCCAGCGGGGGCAGGGGGGGATTATCAGAGACCCAGTACTTC. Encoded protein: CASGGRGGLSETQYF.

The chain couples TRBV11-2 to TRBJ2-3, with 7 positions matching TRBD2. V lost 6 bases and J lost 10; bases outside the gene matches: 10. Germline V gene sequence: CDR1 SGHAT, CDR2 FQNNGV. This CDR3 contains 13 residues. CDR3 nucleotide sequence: TGTGCCAGCAGGAACGTGAAGCGGGGTGCGCAGTATTTT. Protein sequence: CASRNVKRGAQYF.

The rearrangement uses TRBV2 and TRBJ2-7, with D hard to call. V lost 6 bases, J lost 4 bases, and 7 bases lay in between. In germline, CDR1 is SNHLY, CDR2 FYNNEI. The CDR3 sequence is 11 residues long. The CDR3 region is CASSSQYEQYF. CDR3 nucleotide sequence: TGTGCCAGCAGCTCACAATACGAGCAGTACTTC.

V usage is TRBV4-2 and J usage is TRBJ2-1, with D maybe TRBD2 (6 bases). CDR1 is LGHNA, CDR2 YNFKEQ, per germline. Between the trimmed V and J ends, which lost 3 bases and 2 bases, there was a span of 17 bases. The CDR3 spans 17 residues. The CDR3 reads CASSQSVGGKTYNEQFF. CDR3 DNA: TGTGCCAGCAGCCAGTCAGTTGGCGGGAAGACCTACAATGAGCAGTTCTTC.